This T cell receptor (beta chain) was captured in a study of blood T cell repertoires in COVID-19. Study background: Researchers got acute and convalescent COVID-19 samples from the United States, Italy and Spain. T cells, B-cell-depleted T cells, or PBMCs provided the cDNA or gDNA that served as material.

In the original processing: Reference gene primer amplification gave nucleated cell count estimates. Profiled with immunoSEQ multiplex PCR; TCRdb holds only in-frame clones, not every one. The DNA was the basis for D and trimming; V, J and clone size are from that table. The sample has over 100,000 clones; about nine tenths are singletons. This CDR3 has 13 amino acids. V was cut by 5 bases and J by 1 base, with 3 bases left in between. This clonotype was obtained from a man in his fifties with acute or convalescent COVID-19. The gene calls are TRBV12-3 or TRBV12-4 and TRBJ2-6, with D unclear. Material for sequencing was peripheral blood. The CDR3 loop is CASSISGANVLTF. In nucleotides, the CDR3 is TGTGCCAGCAGTATATCTGGGGCCAACGTCCTGACTTTC.